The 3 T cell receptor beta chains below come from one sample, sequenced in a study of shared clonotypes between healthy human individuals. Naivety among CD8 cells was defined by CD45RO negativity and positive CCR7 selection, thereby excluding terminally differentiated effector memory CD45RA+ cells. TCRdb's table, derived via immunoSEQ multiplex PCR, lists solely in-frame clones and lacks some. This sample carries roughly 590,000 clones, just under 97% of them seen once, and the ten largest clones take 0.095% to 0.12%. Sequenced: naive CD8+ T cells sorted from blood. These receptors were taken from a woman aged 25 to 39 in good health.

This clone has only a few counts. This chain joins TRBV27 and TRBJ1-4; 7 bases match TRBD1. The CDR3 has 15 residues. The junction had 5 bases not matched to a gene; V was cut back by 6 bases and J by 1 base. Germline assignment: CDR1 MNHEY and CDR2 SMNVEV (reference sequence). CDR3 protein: CASRAGTVTNEKLFF. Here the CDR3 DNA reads TGTGCCAGCAGGGCTGGGACAGTAACTAATGAAAAACTGTTTTTT.

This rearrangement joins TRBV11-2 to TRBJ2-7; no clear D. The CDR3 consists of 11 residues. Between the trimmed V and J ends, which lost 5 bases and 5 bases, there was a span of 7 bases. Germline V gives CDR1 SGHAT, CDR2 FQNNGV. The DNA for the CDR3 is TGTGCCAGCAGCCATGGGAACGAGCAGTACTTC. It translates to CASSHGNEQYF.

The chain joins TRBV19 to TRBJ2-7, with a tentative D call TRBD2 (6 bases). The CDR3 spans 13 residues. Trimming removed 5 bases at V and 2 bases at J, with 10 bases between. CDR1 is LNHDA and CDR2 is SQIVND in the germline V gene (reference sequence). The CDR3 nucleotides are TGTGCCAGTAGTTCGGGGGAAACCTACGAGCAGTACTTC. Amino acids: CASSSGETYEQYF.